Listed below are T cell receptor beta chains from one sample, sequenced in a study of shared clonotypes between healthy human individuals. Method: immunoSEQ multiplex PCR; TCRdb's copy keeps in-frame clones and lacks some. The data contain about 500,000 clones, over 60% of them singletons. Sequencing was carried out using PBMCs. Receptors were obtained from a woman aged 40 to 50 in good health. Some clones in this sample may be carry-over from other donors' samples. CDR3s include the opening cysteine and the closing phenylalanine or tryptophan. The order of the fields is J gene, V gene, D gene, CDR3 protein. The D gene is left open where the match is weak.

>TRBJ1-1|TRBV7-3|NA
CASSPGTNTEAFF
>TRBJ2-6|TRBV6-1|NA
CASSEISRGSGANVLTF
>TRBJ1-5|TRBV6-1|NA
CASSDGSNQPQHF
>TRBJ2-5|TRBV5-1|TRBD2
CASSPTSAETQYF
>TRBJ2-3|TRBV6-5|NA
CASSYQGLADTQYF
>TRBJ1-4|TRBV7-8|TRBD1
CASSLRTGGAWKLFF
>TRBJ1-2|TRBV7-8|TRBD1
CASRPQGGNNNYGYTF
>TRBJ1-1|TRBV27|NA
CASSPQGHRTEAFF
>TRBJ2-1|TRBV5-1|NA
CASSLGWMENNEQFF
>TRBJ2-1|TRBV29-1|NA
CSVERQSTYNEQFF
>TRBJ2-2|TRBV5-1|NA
CASGGLAAYTGELFF
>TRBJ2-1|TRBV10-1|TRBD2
CASSDQREVNEQFF
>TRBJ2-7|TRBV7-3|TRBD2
CASSLTGTSGSSYEQYF
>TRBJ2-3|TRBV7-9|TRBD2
CASSLDLAGVSTDTQYF
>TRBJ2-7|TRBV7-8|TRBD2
CASSFSSGGGEQYF